The source of this T cell receptor beta chain is a study of T cell responses to AZD1222 COVID-19 vaccine. Study overall: Timing groups of about 4 and about 12 weeks for second doses were pooled.

The data were produced by immunoSEQ multiplex PCR, yet TCRdb's version contains in-frame clones alone and is incomplete. Here the sample spans around 100,000 clones, roughly 89% being singletons. Remarks on this clone: What it binds is not known.

The germline CDR1 and CDR2 sequences are MGHRA and YSYEKL. The junction had 4 bases not matched to a gene; V was cut back by 0 bases and J by 6 bases. This CDR3 contains 16 residues. Broader study findings: Rises in breadth and depth of Spike-specific TCRs came after two AZD1222 doses. Seropositive status at baseline applied to only five or six AZD1222 recipients.

The clonotype comes from an adult in good health. Material: peripheral blood, obtained on day 0 of AZD1222 vaccination. The chain combines TRBV4-1 with TRBJ2-7; 14 nucleotides line up with TRBD2. As DNA, the CDR3 is TGCGCCAGCAGCCAAGAGGGACTAGCGGGAGATAGCGAGCAGTACTTC. Protein product: CASSQEGLAGDSEQYF.